This section outlines one T cell receptor (beta chain) sequence together with its context. The CDR3 is made up of 15 amino acids. V trimming: 6 bases; J trimming: 6 bases; junction bases outside the gene matches: 12. Looked up from germline, CDR1 is DFQATT and CDR2 is SNEGSKA (reference sequence). These data come from a study of CD8 T cells in Susac syndrome. RNA amounts of about 0.5 to 1 ug underwent reverse transcription with random hexamers. Coverage of TCR beta CDR3 amplification by immunoSEQ multiplex PCR extended to 54 Vbeta and 13 Jbeta. TCRdb re-derived calls from the immunoSEQ multiplex PCR reads in MiXCR, one entry per CDR3 protein. The sample has a few hundred thousand distinct CDR3 sequences; about 90% are singletons. Sequencing of TCR beta covered CD8+ and CD4+ T cells obtained from blood. Treatment-naive patients with stable or active relapsing-remitting disease served as multiple sclerosis controls.

The chain employs TRBV20-1 and TRBJ2-2; 8 nucleotides line up with TRBD1. Sequencing used CD8+ T cells from PBMCs. This TCR came from a human donor with multiple sclerosis. CDR3 sequence reads: CSAFPTGAPPGELFF. CDR3 bases: TGCAGTGCCTTTCCGACAGGGGCCCCTCCCGGGGAGCTGTTTTTT.